These 19 T cell receptor beta chains were all obtained from the same sample, sequenced in a study of PD-1 blockade in mismatch repair-deficient tumors. Here immunoSEQ multiplex PCR was the method, and the copy in TCRdb shows in-frame clones only, minus some. The repertoire holds tens of thousands of clones, with around four fifths as singletons. Sequenced here: peripheral blood, sampled 2 weeks after starting pembrolizumab. The receptors shown here come from an adult with mismatch repair-deficient cancer.

This clone was recorded a few times. The genes are TRBV21-1 and TRBJ2-1; the table assigns TRBD2, which was not confirmed against the DNA. TRBV21-1 constitutes a pseudogene. The CDR3 length is 12 residues. The CDR3 sequence is CASSKSREFTFF. CDR3 bases: TGTGCCAGCAGCAAGTCCCGGGAGTTTACGTTCTTC.

The chain has TRBV6-5 and TRBJ1-5, with 10 positions matching TRBD1. The V and J ends lost 3 bases and 10 bases, in that order; junction bases with no gene match: 9. The germline V gene has CDR1 MNHEY and CDR2 SVGAGI. The CDR3 loop spans 15 amino acids. CDR3 DNA: TGTGCCAGCAGTTATACTGGACAGGGGGGGACTCCCCAGCATTTT. It specifies CASSYTGQGGTPQHF.

Remarks on this clone: Other nucleotide sequences from this sample produce the same CDR3. The chain employs TRBV7-9 and TRBJ2-6, with D possibly matching TRBD2 (6 bases). Trimming left V 8 bases short and J 2 bases short, with 16 bases between. CDR3 length equals 16 residues. Germline assignment: CDR1 SEHNR and CDR2 FQNEAQ (reference sequence). CDR3 region: CASAGRIPPGANVLTF. In DNA form, the CDR3 reads TGTGCCAGCGCCGGGAGAATCCCTCCTGGGGCCAACGTCCTGACTTTC.

The J gene is TRBJ2-1, the V gene TRBV7-6; D gene uncertain. The germline V gene encodes CDR1 SGHVS and CDR2 FNYEAQ. The V gene lost 1 base and the J gene lost 8 bases, with 18 bases spanning the gap. The CDR3 totals 16 residues. This CDR3 reads CASSLVAGVLRHEQFF. In DNA, the CDR3 is TGTGCCAGCAGCTTAGTGGCTGGAGTCCTCCGCCATGAGCAGTTCTTC.

The V call is TRBV28, the J call TRBJ2-2; perhaps TRBD2 as D (6 bases). The germline V and J ends were trimmed by 3 bases and 8 bases, with 16 bases remaining between them. The CDR3 runs to 15 residues. The germline CDR1 and CDR2 sequences are MDHEN and SYDVKM. Here the CDR3 DNA reads TGTGCCAGCAGTTTTGCGGGACCAACGGGGGGGGAGCTGTTTTTT. Its protein product is CASSFAGPTGGELFF.

The table lists this clone with a count of one. This sequence joins TRBV6-4 and TRBJ2-1, with 11 positions matching TRBD1. Unmatched junction bases numbered 1, after V lost 0 bases and J lost 3 bases. Germline CDR1 reads MRHNA; CDR2 reads SNTAGT. The CDR3 is made up of 16 amino acids. The CDR3 protein is CASSDSGTGGYNEQFF. The CDR3 bases are TGTGCCAGCAGTGACTCGGGGACAGGGGGCTACAATGAGCAGTTCTTC.

This chain joins TRBV29-1 and TRBJ2-2; 8 bases align to TRBD2. The V segment lost 0 bases and the J segment 5 bases; nucleotides outside the gene matches: 5. The length of the CDR3 is 15 residues. Germline CDR1 reads SQVTM; CDR2 reads ANQGSEA. CDR3 in amino acids: CSVEDLAGGTGELFF. In DNA form, the CDR3 reads TGCAGCGTTGAAGATCTCGCGGGAGGAACCGGGGAGCTGTTTTTT.

This clone was observed a single time. The CDR3 coding sequence is TGTGCCAGCAGCTTGGCTCAGGGGCGGGATCGGTTCTTC. Its protein is CASSLAQGRDRFF. J is TRBJ2-1 and V is TRBV5-6; the D gene could be TRBD1 or TRBD2 (6 bases each). Between the trimmed V and J ends, which lost 0 bases and 15 bases, there was a span of 16 bases. The CDR3 contains 13 residues. Germline loops: CDR1 SGHDT, CDR2 YYEEEE.

This rearrangement joins TRBV11-3 to TRBJ2-2; tentatively, D is TRBD1 (6 bases). Trimming took 4 bases from V and 4 from J, leaving 25 bases between them. This CDR3 contains 19 residues. Germline CDR1 reads SGHNT; CDR2 reads YENEEA. The CDR3 reads CASSSPSSSGTKPTGELFF. The DNA of the CDR3 is TGTGCCAGCAGCTCTCCCTCCTCCTCCGGGACAAAACCCACCGGGGAGCTGTTTTTT.

V is TRBV28 and J is TRBJ2-5, with unresolved D. The CDR3 sequence is 14 residues long. V lost 5 bases, J lost 4 bases, and 14 bases lay in between. CDR1 and CDR2 (germline): MDHEN, SYDVKM. CDR3 in amino acids: CASSPEPGTETQYF. The DNA for the CDR3 is TGTGCCAGCAGTCCCGAACCTGGCACAGAGACCCAGTACTTC.

The CDR3 DNA reads TGTGCCAGCAGTGTAACCTACTCTGGAAACACCATATATTTT. Protein: CASSVTYSGNTIYF. The chain carries TRBV6-1 and TRBJ1-3; D remains unclear. CDR3 length: 14 amino acids. The germline gives CDR1 MNHNS, CDR2 SASEGT. Deletions cut 4 bases from V and 0 bases from J, with 7 bases between.

The chain employs TRBV11-1 and TRBJ1-1; 8 bases line up with TRBD1. The germline V gene has CDR1 SGHAT and CDR2 FQDESV (reference sequence). J lost 5 bases, V lost 4 bases, and 12 bases had no gene match. The CDR3 is 16 residues long. Here the CDR3 reads CASSSKSQGANTEAFF. The CDR3 DNA follows: TGTGCCAGCAGCTCGAAAAGCCAGGGGGCTAATACTGAAGCTTTCTTT.

The rearrangement uses TRBV27 and TRBJ1-5; D is unresolved. With 2 bases removed from V and 1 base from J, the gap between germline ends came to 3 bases. The CDR3 consists of 13 residues. Germline V gives CDR1 MNHEY, CDR2 SMNVEV (reference sequence). The CDR3: CASSLKSNQPQHF. CDR3 bases: TGTGCCAGCAGTTTAAAGAGCAATCAGCCCCAGCATTTT.

This clone was observed a handful of times. The J gene is TRBJ2-4, the V gene TRBV6-1; D uncertain. The CDR3 covers 12 residues. The germline gives CDR1 MNHNS, CDR2 SASEGT. Trimming took 1 base from V and 6 from J, leaving 4 bases between them. CDR3 nucleotides: TGTGCCAGCAGTGAAGGGCTAAACATTCAGTACTTC. Translated, it gives CASSEGLNIQYF.

The V gene is TRBV19, the J gene TRBJ2-1; D is perhaps TRBD2 (6 bases). The V end lost 1 base, the J end lost 5 bases, and 18 bases lay between the germline ends. Germline V gives CDR1 LNHDA, CDR2 SQIVND (reference sequence). This CDR3 is built from 17 residues. Here the CDR3 reads CASSIGPGAGLNNEQFF. CDR3 nucleotide sequence: TGTGCCAGTAGTATAGGACCGGGAGCGGGTCTGAACAATGAGCAGTTCTTC.

CDR3 sequence: CASSSSRGRAEKLFF. The CDR3 bases are TGTGCCAGCAGCTCCTCTCGAGGGCGGGCTGAAAAACTGTTTTTT. The rearrangement joins TRBV7-9 to TRBJ1-4; D remains ambiguous. Trimming cost V 4 bases and J 7 bases, with 16 bases left between them. CDR1 is SEHNR, CDR2 FQNEAQ, per germline (reference sequence). CDR3 length: 15 amino acids.

The chain joins TRBV6-5 to TRBJ2-1; D is tentatively TRBD1 or TRBD2 (6 bases each). There are 15 residues in the CDR3. In germline, CDR1 is MNHEY, CDR2 SVGAGI. V was pared by 2 bases and J by 8 bases, with 16 bases between. For the CDR3, the DNA is TGTGCCAGCAGTTACAGAGGGGGGAGTTGGGATGAGCAGTTCTTC. Encoded protein: CASSYRGGSWDEQFF.

This clone was found once. The chain combines TRBV19 with TRBJ2-5; perhaps TRBD2 as D (5 bases). The germline V and J ends were trimmed by 3 bases and 5 bases, with 10 bases remaining between them. The CDR3 is 13 amino acids. CDR1 LNHDA and CDR2 SQIVND come from the germline V gene (reference sequence). The CDR3 coding sequence is TGTGCCAGTAGTATCAAGCGGTCGGAGACCCAGTACTTC. This gives the protein CASSIKRSETQYF.

The rearrangement uses TRBV2 and TRBJ1-1; D might be TRBD1 (5 bases). The ends were cut back, 2 bases at V and 3 bases at J, with 13 bases in the middle. The germline gives CDR1 SNHLY, CDR2 FYNNEI. The CDR3 is 15 residues long. Here the CDR3 DNA reads TGTGCCAGCAGTGAAAATAGCAGGGTGGACACTGAAGCTTTCTTT. Amino acids: CASSENSRVDTEAFF.